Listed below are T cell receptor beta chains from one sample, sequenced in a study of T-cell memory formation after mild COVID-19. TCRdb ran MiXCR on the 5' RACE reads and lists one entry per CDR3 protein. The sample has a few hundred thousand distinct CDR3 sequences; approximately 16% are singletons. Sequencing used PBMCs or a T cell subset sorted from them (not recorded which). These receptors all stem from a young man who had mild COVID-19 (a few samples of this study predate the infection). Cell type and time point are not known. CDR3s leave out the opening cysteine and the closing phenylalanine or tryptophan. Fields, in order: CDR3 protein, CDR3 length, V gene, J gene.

CDR3aa: ASGRHGYT
len: 8
v_gene: TRBV5-5
j_gene: TRBJ1-2

CDR3aa: ASSLARETQY
len: 10
v_gene: TRBV12-3/TRBV12-4
j_gene: TRBJ2-5

CDR3aa: ASSLLGGGPPGETQY
len: 15
v_gene: TRBV7-6
j_gene: TRBJ2-5

CDR3aa: ASSWVSGGEQF
len: 11
v_gene: TRBV27
j_gene: TRBJ2-1

CDR3aa: ASSVPGISDTQY
len: 12
v_gene: TRBV5-1
j_gene: TRBJ2-3

CDR3aa: ASSYTSTDTQY
len: 11
v_gene: TRBV7-6
j_gene: TRBJ2-3

CDR3aa: ASSLRDGPNTGELF
len: 14
v_gene: TRBV6-2/TRBV6-3
j_gene: TRBJ2-2

CDR3aa: ASSGANSNTGELF
len: 13
v_gene: TRBV5-1
j_gene: TRBJ2-2

CDR3aa: AISVGGDGYT
len: 10
v_gene: TRBV6-6
j_gene: TRBJ1-2

CDR3aa: ASSWGTDTQY
len: 10
v_gene: TRBV4-3
j_gene: TRBJ2-3

CDR3aa: ASSSPGTGANVLT
len: 13
v_gene: TRBV25-1
j_gene: TRBJ2-6

CDR3aa: ASSVTGHSNTGELF
len: 14
v_gene: TRBV9
j_gene: TRBJ2-2

CDR3aa: SARAPQLSGNTIY
len: 13
v_gene: TRBV20-1
j_gene: TRBJ1-3

CDR3aa: AGGGGDYEQY
len: 10
v_gene: TRBV6-2/TRBV6-3
j_gene: TRBJ2-7

CDR3aa: ASSYSRQTLAF
len: 11
v_gene: TRBV6-5
j_gene: TRBJ1-1

CDR3aa: ASSYGLIAGWNEQF
len: 14
v_gene: TRBV6-6
j_gene: TRBJ2-1

CDR3aa: ASSGAGATTDTQY
len: 13
v_gene: TRBV2
j_gene: TRBJ2-3

CDR3aa: ASSLGWVNTEAF
len: 12
v_gene: TRBV5-1
j_gene: TRBJ1-1

CDR3aa: ASRLGPPQETQY
len: 12
v_gene: TRBV12-3/TRBV12-4
j_gene: TRBJ2-5

CDR3aa: ASSPASGGPEDTQY
len: 14
v_gene: TRBV12-3/TRBV12-4
j_gene: TRBJ2-3

CDR3aa: ASSLSTGANTEAF
len: 13
v_gene: TRBV7-6
j_gene: TRBJ1-1

CDR3aa: ASSKFGGADEQY
len: 12
v_gene: TRBV21-1
j_gene: TRBJ2-7

CDR3aa: ASRRGLGEKLF
len: 11
v_gene: TRBV11-2
j_gene: TRBJ1-4

CDR3aa: ATSRTRDRVNIQY
len: 13
v_gene: TRBV15
j_gene: TRBJ2-4

CDR3aa: ASSQDRGYTGELF
len: 13
v_gene: TRBV14
j_gene: TRBJ2-2

CDR3aa: ASSLDLANEQF
len: 11
v_gene: TRBV11-2
j_gene: TRBJ2-1

CDR3aa: ASSQGVRLTLNTEAF
len: 15
v_gene: TRBV4-2
j_gene: TRBJ1-1

CDR3aa: ASSPRTSPDTQY
len: 12
v_gene: TRBV5-1
j_gene: TRBJ2-3

CDR3aa: ASSLGDKWREPQH
len: 13
v_gene: TRBV11-2
j_gene: TRBJ1-5

CDR3aa: ASSWGAGTDTQY
len: 12
v_gene: TRBV5-1
j_gene: TRBJ2-3

CDR3aa: ASRGPTLNTDTQY
len: 13
v_gene: TRBV5-1
j_gene: TRBJ2-3

CDR3aa: ASSLGGQGATDTQY
len: 14
v_gene: TRBV5-1
j_gene: TRBJ2-3

CDR3aa: ASSVQGNKGKLF
len: 12
v_gene: TRBV7-9
j_gene: TRBJ1-4

CDR3aa: ASSLGDTNTGELF
len: 13
v_gene: TRBV12-3/TRBV12-4
j_gene: TRBJ2-2

CDR3aa: ASSVQEKIYEQY
len: 12
v_gene: TRBV12-3/TRBV12-4
j_gene: TRBJ2-7

CDR3aa: SARSGAYEQY
len: 10
v_gene: TRBV20-1
j_gene: TRBJ2-7

CDR3aa: ASGIAGPYEQY
len: 11
v_gene: TRBV6-5
j_gene: TRBJ2-7

CDR3aa: ASKAGGNNSPLH
len: 12
v_gene: TRBV2
j_gene: TRBJ1-6

CDR3aa: ASIASATDTQY
len: 11
v_gene: TRBV11-2
j_gene: TRBJ2-3

CDR3aa: ASSGQGLQPQH
len: 11
v_gene: TRBV6-2/TRBV6-3
j_gene: TRBJ1-5

CDR3aa: ASSPLGHMNTEAF
len: 13
v_gene: TRBV14
j_gene: TRBJ1-1

CDR3aa: ASSKPGTSNEKLF
len: 13
v_gene: TRBV5-4
j_gene: TRBJ1-4

CDR3aa: ASSRQGSTDTQY
len: 12
v_gene: TRBV25-1
j_gene: TRBJ2-3

CDR3aa: ASSAKTSGGAHEQF
len: 14
v_gene: TRBV9
j_gene: TRBJ2-1

CDR3aa: SAREGRQERYEQY
len: 13
v_gene: TRBV20-1
j_gene: TRBJ2-7

CDR3aa: AGGTGNTGELF
len: 11
v_gene: TRBV7-9
j_gene: TRBJ2-2

CDR3aa: ASRLYTGELF
len: 10
v_gene: TRBV6-5
j_gene: TRBJ2-2

CDR3aa: ASSLDTSSYTQY
len: 12
v_gene: TRBV5-1
j_gene: TRBJ2-3

CDR3aa: ASSYLFGQMSGGASNGELF
len: 19
v_gene: TRBV6-6
j_gene: TRBJ2-2

CDR3aa: SARDHLAGVYAYEQY
len: 15
v_gene: TRBV20-1
j_gene: TRBJ2-7

CDR3aa: ASSWTGSPTDTQY
len: 13
v_gene: TRBV5-1
j_gene: TRBJ2-3

CDR3aa: ASSLVRDAKNIQY
len: 13
v_gene: TRBV7-9
j_gene: TRBJ2-4

CDR3aa: SAPWRDNNEKLF
len: 12
v_gene: TRBV20-1
j_gene: TRBJ1-4

CDR3aa: ATSRGGSQETQY
len: 12
v_gene: TRBV15
j_gene: TRBJ2-5

CDR3aa: SAWPQTTEAF
len: 10
v_gene: TRBV20-1
j_gene: TRBJ1-1

CDR3aa: ASSVVGGGTEAF
len: 12
v_gene: TRBV9
j_gene: TRBJ1-1